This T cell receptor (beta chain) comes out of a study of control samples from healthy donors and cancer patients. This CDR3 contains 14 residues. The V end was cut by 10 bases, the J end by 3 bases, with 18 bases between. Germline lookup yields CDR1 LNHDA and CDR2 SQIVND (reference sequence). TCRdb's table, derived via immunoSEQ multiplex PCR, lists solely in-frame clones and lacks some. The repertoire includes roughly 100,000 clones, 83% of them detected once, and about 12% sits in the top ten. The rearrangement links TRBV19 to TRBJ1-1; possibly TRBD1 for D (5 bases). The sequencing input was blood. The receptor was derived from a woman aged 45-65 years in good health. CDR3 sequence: CATKLQGKDTEAFF. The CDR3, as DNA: TGTGCCACTAAATTGCAGGGAAAGGACACTGAAGCTTTCTTT.